The 9 T cell receptor beta chains below all came from one sample that was sequenced in a study of immune evolution from preneoplasia to lung adenocarcinoma. TCRdb's copy holds only in-frame clones and misses some; the assay was immunoSEQ multiplex PCR. The sample has 10,000 to 14,000 clones, approximately 90% seen once. Specimen: FFPE invasive lung adenocarcinoma tissue. All receptors derive from a person between 65 and 79 years old with invasive lung adenocarcinoma.

V usage is TRBV6-5 and J usage is TRBJ2-5, with D possibly being TRBD2 (6 bases). CDR3 length: 15 amino acids. Germline CDR1 reads MNHEY; CDR2 reads SVGAGI. V was cut by 6 bases and J by 5 bases, with 19 bases left in between. CDR3 nucleotides: TGTGCCAGCAGCCCAGGAGGGGTGGGAAGTGAGACCCAGTACTTC. Encoded protein: CASSPGGVGSETQYF.

The V call is TRBV28, the J call TRBJ1-1, with D perhaps matching TRBD1 (6 bases). The CDR3 covers 13 residues. V was trimmed by 6 bases and J by 4 bases, leaving 12 bases between them. Germline CDR1 is MDHEN and CDR2 is SYDVKM. The CDR3: CASSTQGITEAFF. Here the CDR3 DNA reads TGTGCCAGCAGCACACAGGGTATCACTGAAGCTTTCTTT.

Written as DNA, the CDR3 is TGTGCCAGCAGTCAGCGTCGCGGTAATGAAAAACTGTTTTTT. It specifies CASSQRRGNEKLFF. The J gene is TRBJ1-4, the V gene TRBV6-5; D remains ambiguous. Germline-derived CDR1 and CDR2 are MNHEY and SVGAGI. The CDR3 is 14 amino acids. V shed 5 bases and J shed 4 bases, with 11 bases lying between them.

This sequence joins TRBV5-4 and TRBJ2-2; 7 positions match TRBD2. J gave up 6 bases and V 0 bases, and 11 bases lay outside the gene matches. Germline CDR1 and CDR2: SGHNT and YYREEE (reference sequence). The CDR3 runs to 17 residues. CDR3 nucleotide sequence: TGTGCCAGCAGCTTGGGGGAGGGGAGTGTCGTCGCCGGGGAGCTGTTTTTT. Protein sequence: CASSLGEGSVVAGELFF.

The chain recombines TRBV30 with TRBJ2-7; unclear D gene. CDR1 and CDR2 (germline): GTSNPN, SVGIG (reference sequence). The V end was cut by 0 bases, the J end by 4 bases, with 10 bases between. The CDR3 covers 13 residues. The CDR3 DNA reads as TGTGCCTGGAGTGTAGGCAACACTTACGAGCAGTACTTC. This translates into CAWSVGNTYEQYF.

The chain links TRBV2 to TRBJ1-5; D perhaps matches TRBD1 (6 bases). V dropped 6 bases and J dropped 2 bases, with 8 bases sitting between them. The CDR3 covers 13 residues. Per the germline V gene, CDR1 is SNHLY and CDR2 is FYNNEI. CDR3 in amino acids: CASRRTGNQPQHF. CDR3 in DNA: TGTGCCAGCAGGAGGACAGGCAATCAGCCCCAGCATTTT.

This chain joins TRBV27 and TRBJ2-5; D might be TRBD1 (5 bases). With 3 bases removed from V and 4 bases from J, the gap between germline ends came to 9 bases. Germline V CDR1 and CDR2: MNHEY, SMNVEV (reference sequence). This CDR3 is 13 amino acids long. CDR3 sequence reads: CASSFRGGETQYF. The CDR3, as DNA: TGTGCCAGCAGTTTTAGGGGCGGAGAGACCCAGTACTTC.

The rearrangement links TRBV28 to TRBJ1-4; D unclear. Deletions cut 2 bases from V and 1 base from J, with 8 bases between. CDR1 is MDHEN and CDR2 is SYDVKM in the germline V gene. This CDR3 contains 15 residues. The CDR3 reads CASSLAARTNEKLFF. The CDR3 DNA reads TGTGCCAGCAGTTTAGCGGCCAGAACTAATGAAAAACTGTTTTTT. The full variable domain, completed using reference TRBV28 and TRBJ1-4, is DVKVTQSSRYLVKRTGEKVFLECVQDMDHENMFWYRQDPGLGLRLIYFSYDVKMKEKGDIPEGYSVSREKKERFSLILESASTNQTSMYLCASSLAARTNEKLFFGSGTQLSVL.

This chain joins TRBV6-1 and TRBJ2-2, with a possible D match to TRBD2 (5 bases). Trimming stripped 2 bases from V and 6 bases from J, with 19 bases between. CDR1 is MNHNS, CDR2 SASEGT, per germline. This CDR3 is 17 amino acids long. The CDR3 is CASSEPRAAIEAGELFF. The CDR3 DNA follows: TGTGCCAGCAGTGAACCGAGGGCTGCGATAGAGGCCGGGGAGCTGTTTTTT.